Following are 22 T cell receptor beta chains from one sample sequenced in a study of blood T cell repertoires in COVID-19. Method: immunoSEQ multiplex PCR; TCRdb's copy keeps in-frame clones and lacks some. The top ten clones hold over 12% of a sample with roughly 64,000 clones, about 80% of them seen once. Sequenced sample: peripheral blood. The receptors here all came from a man aged 55 to 70 with COVID-19, enrolled during active disease.

J is TRBJ2-7 and V is TRBV4-2; 16 positions match TRBD2. The CDR3 spans 17 residues. The germline V gene has CDR1 LGHNA and CDR2 YNFKEQ. The V and J ends lost 4 bases and 1 base, in that order; junction bases with no gene match: 4. CDR3: CASSRGTSGRGSYEQYF. CDR3 sequence (DNA): TGTGCCAGCAGCCGCGGGACTAGCGGGAGGGGATCCTACGAGCAGTACTTC.

The chain links TRBV18 to TRBJ1-1; TRBD1 might be the D (6 bases). Trimming stripped 4 bases from V and 3 bases from J, with 9 bases between. Germline lookup yields CDR1 KGHSH and CDR2 LQKENI. The CDR3 sequence is 13 residues long. CDR3 sequence reads: CASSRAGDTEAFF. In DNA form, the CDR3 reads TGTGCCAGCTCACGTGCAGGGGACACTGAAGCTTTCTTT.

V usage is TRBV5-4 and J usage is TRBJ1-6; 7 bases line up with TRBD1. Germline V CDR1 and CDR2: SGHNT, YYREEE (reference sequence). This CDR3 contains 13 residues. With V trimmed by 6 bases and J by 8 bases, 5 bases remained unmatched. The CDR3: CASNRGRYSPLHF. The CDR3 DNA follows: TGTGCCAGCAACAGGGGCCGATATTCACCCCTCCACTTT.

The J gene is TRBJ2-1, the V gene TRBV3-1 (or the pseudogene TRBV3-2); a weak D match, TRBD1 (6 bases). The V end lost 0 bases, the J end lost 12 bases, and 21 bases lay between the germline ends. The CDR3 runs to 16 residues. Germline V CDR1 and CDR2: LGHDT, YNNKEL (reference sequence). The chain's CDR3 is CASSQERGRGVSRQFF. DNA of the CDR3: TGTGCCAGCAGCCAAGAACGGGGCAGGGGTGTAAGTCGGCAGTTCTTC.

V gene TRBV11-2 combines with J gene TRBJ2-1, with D unresolved. Germline V gene lookup returns CDR1 SGHAT and CDR2 FQNNGV. The CDR3 runs to 15 residues. With 5 bases removed from V and 7 bases from J, the gap between germline ends came to 18 bases. The CDR3: CASSPALSSHNEQFF. Here the CDR3 DNA reads TGTGCCAGCAGCCCAGCGCTCTCTTCCCATAATGAGCAGTTCTTC.

This rearrangement joins TRBV19 to TRBJ2-5, with a weak D call TRBD2 (6 bases). Germline values: CDR1 LNHDA, CDR2 SQIVND (reference sequence). V was trimmed by 10 bases and J by 10 bases, leaving 16 bases between them. This CDR3 region has 11 residues. CDR3 DNA sequence: TGTGCCACCCTATGGAGGGGAAACCAGTACTTC. This translates into CATLWRGNQYF.

This clone was seen a handful of times. V gene TRBV19 combines with J gene TRBJ1-5, with a tentative D call TRBD1 (5 bases). The CDR3 is 14 residues long. Germline CDR1 is LNHDA and CDR2 is SQIVND (reference sequence). V was shortened by 5 bases and J by 5 bases, with 13 bases between the two germline ends. Written as DNA, the CDR3 is TGTGCCAGTAGTGAAAGGGGTGTTCATCAGCCCCAGCATTTT. Protein: CASSERGVHQPQHF.

This clone came up a few times. This CDR3 is CAWSVQGRRINSPLHF. For the CDR3, the DNA is TGTGCCTGGAGTGTACAGGGCAGGAGGATTAATTCACCCCTCCACTTT. The chain is built from TRBV30 and TRBJ1-6; D possibly corresponds to TRBD1 (6 bases). Germline V gives CDR1 GTSNPN, CDR2 SVGIG (reference sequence). Trimming removed 0 bases at V and 6 bases at J, with 15 bases between. The CDR3 spans 16 residues.

The chain uses TRBV27 and TRBJ1-6, with 7 bases aligning to TRBD1. The junction had 7 bases not matched to a gene; V was cut back by 4 bases and J by 7 bases. The CDR3 has 15 residues. Germline CDR1 MNHEY, CDR2 SMNVEV (reference sequence). The CDR3 region has the DNA TGTGCCAGCAGTTCCGGGACAGCAGGAAATTCACCCCTCCACTTT. It yields the protein CASSSGTAGNSPLHF.

The chain carries TRBV12-3 or TRBV12-4 and TRBJ2-1, with TRBD2 as a possible D gene (5 bases). The CDR3 contains 12 residues. V was clipped by 6 bases and J by 8 bases, with 11 bases between them. CDR3 loop: CASSTRGYEQFF. The DNA of the CDR3 is TGTGCCAGCAGCACCCGGGGATATGAGCAGTTCTTC.

This chain joins TRBV6-1 and TRBJ2-5, with 9 bases fitting TRBD1. CDR1 is MNHNS and CDR2 is SASEGT in the germline V gene. The CDR3 loop spans 14 amino acids. The V and J ends lost 3 bases and 6 bases, in that order; junction bases with no gene match: 5. CDR3 in amino acids: CASSDLDRGKTQYF. The CDR3 DNA is TGTGCCAGCAGTGACCTGGACAGGGGAAAGACCCAGTACTTC.

This clone was recorded only once. V usage is TRBV6-4 and J usage is TRBJ2-1; 14 nucleotides match TRBD2. The ends lost 3 bases at V and 9 bases at J; junction bases unmatched: 4. The germline CDR1 and CDR2 sequences are MRHNA and SNTAGT. There are 15 residues in the CDR3. The CDR3 bases are TGTGCCAGCAGTGAAGGGACTAGCGGGGGAGGTGAGCAGTTCTTC. Amino acids: CASSEGTSGGGEQFF.

A single count supports this clone. This chain joins TRBV6-5 and TRBJ1-2; 7 positions agree with TRBD1. V shed 6 bases and J 3 bases; nucleotides not matched to a gene: 7. The CDR3 extends over 14 amino acids. The germline V gene encodes CDR1 MNHEY and CDR2 SVGAGI. The CDR3 region has the DNA TGTGCCAGCAGAGACAGGGAGCCCTACTATGGCTACACCTTC. Translation: CASRDREPYYGYTF.

The V gene is TRBV3-1 (or the pseudogene TRBV3-2), the J gene TRBJ2-1; TRBD1 matches 7 bases. CDR3 length: 16 residues. The V segment lost 1 base and the J segment 7 bases; nucleotides outside the gene matches: 10. CDR1 and CDR2 (germline): LGHDT, YNNKEL (reference sequence). The CDR3: CASSQGSGAGGNEQFF. In nucleotides, the CDR3 is TGTGCCAGCAGCCAAGGATCAGGTGCAGGGGGTAATGAGCAGTTCTTC.

This clone was recorded once. This chain joins TRBV4-1 and TRBJ1-2; D is possibly TRBD1 (5 bases). The CDR3 extends over 14 amino acids. Germline-derived CDR1 and CDR2 are MGHRA and YSYEKL. The V and J ends lost 7 bases and 8 bases respectively, with 20 bases between them. In DNA form, the CDR3 reads TGCGCCAGCAACCCGAACTCCCAGGGCCGGGGCTACACCTTC. Encoded protein: CASNPNSQGRGYTF.

The chain has TRBV3-1 (or the pseudogene TRBV3-2) and TRBJ1-6, with 9 bases lining up with TRBD1. This CDR3 has 15 residues. Germline trimming cut 5 bases from V and 8 bases from J; bases unmatched to any gene: 7. Germline values: CDR1 LGHDT, CDR2 YNNKEL (reference sequence). The CDR3 nucleotides are TGTGCCAGCAGCGATCAACAGGGGGCATATTCACCCCTCCACTTT. This encodes CASSDQQGAYSPLHF.

The J gene is TRBJ2-7, the V gene TRBV15; D gene uncertain. There are 13 residues in the CDR3. Trimming pared 0 bases from V and 7 bases from J, leaving 10 bases between. Germline assignment: CDR1 LNHNV and CDR2 YYDKDF (reference sequence). The CDR3: CATSRDRRQEQYF. The CDR3 DNA is TGTGCCACCAGCAGAGATCGGCGGCAGGAGCAGTACTTC.

The V call is TRBV2, the J call TRBJ1-2; 7 nucleotides line up with TRBD1. The CDR3 spans 14 residues. Trimming cost V 3 bases and J 6 bases; bases outside gene matches: 7. Germline V gives CDR1 SNHLY, CDR2 FYNNEI. The CDR3, as DNA: TGTGCCAGCAGTGACGCAGGGGGTCCTGATGGCTACACCTTC. Its translation is CASSDAGGPDGYTF.

The chain couples TRBV5-1 to TRBJ2-7, with D maybe TRBD2 (6 bases). The CDR3 consists of 13 residues. CDR1 is SGHRS and CDR2 is YFSETQ in the germline V gene. V was trimmed by 4 bases and J by 2 bases, leaving 10 bases between them. Written as DNA, the CDR3 is TGCGCCAGCAGCCAACCGGGGGCCTACGAGCAGTACTTC. Protein product: CASSQPGAYEQYF.

J is TRBJ2-1 and V is TRBV4-1, with 7 bases fitting TRBD2. Germline V lookup: CDR1 MGHRA, CDR2 YSYEKL. The CDR3 covers 14 residues. With V trimmed by 0 bases and J by 6 bases, 2 bases remained unmatched. Written as DNA, the CDR3 is TGCGCCAGCAGCCAAGAAGGGAGGGTCAATGAGCAGTTCTTC. It encodes CASSQEGRVNEQFF.

The chain is built from TRBV12-3 or TRBV12-4 and TRBJ2-1; 13 nucleotides agree with TRBD2. J lost 7 bases, V lost 6 bases, and 0 bases had no gene match. The CDR3 covers 13 residues. The CDR3 reads CASRLAGGNEQFF. CDR3 nucleotide sequence: TGTGCCAGCAGACTAGCGGGGGGGAATGAGCAGTTCTTC.

The V and J genes are TRBV9 and TRBJ2-2; D call uncertain. Trimming pared 3 bases from V and 6 bases from J, leaving 9 bases between. This CDR3 region has 13 residues. Germline lookup yields CDR1 SGDLS and CDR2 YYNGEE. The CDR3, as DNA: TGTGCCAGCAGCGGAGACATATCCGGGGAGCTGTTTTTT. Its protein product is CASSGDISGELFF. The full variable domain, its missing parts supplied by reference TRBV9 and TRBJ2-2, is DSGVTQTPKHLITATGQRVTLRCSPRSGDLSVYWYQQSLDQGLQFLIQYYNGEERAKGNILERFSAQQFPDLHSELNLSSLELGDSALYFCASSGDISGELFFGEGSRLTVL.